This note documents a single TCR beta chain sequence. This sample stems from a study of shared clonotypes between healthy human individuals. Germline trimming cut 5 bases from V and 0 bases from J; bases unmatched to any gene: 14. The CDR3 loop spans 18 amino acids. The germline V gene has CDR1 SGHTS and CDR2 YDEGEE. The naive CD8 population came from CD45RO-negative cells selected for CCR7, without terminally differentiated effector memory CD45RA+ cells. Here immunoSEQ multiplex PCR was the method, and the copy in TCRdb shows in-frame clones only, minus some. This sample has some 2 million clones, with approximately 94% found just once.

Material for sequencing was naive CD8+ T cells sorted from blood. The TCR was taken from a man aged 18 to 30 in good health. The genes are TRBV5-8 and TRBJ2-1; 7 bases agree with TRBD2. CDR3 amino acids: CASSSGTILGGSYNEQFF. The CDR3 DNA sequence: TGTGCCAGCAGTTCCGGGACTATCCTAGGCGGCTCCTACAATGAGCAGTTCTTC. Variable domain in full (rest from reference TRBV5-8 and TRBJ2-1): EAGVTQSPTHLIKTRGQQATLRCSPISGHTSVYWYQQALGLGLQFLLWYDEGEERNRGNFPPRFSGRQFPNYSSELNVNALELEDSALYLCASSSGTILGGSYNEQFFGPGTRLTVL.